These T cell receptor beta chains were read from a single sample in a study of OX40 agonist ivuxolimab in advanced cancers. Method: immunoSEQ multiplex PCR; TCRdb's copy keeps in-frame clones and lacks some. The data contain more than 55,000 clones, about four fifths of them singletons. The source material was CD4+ or CD8+ T cells sorted from blood, sampled in a trial of the OX40 agonist ivuxolimab. The receptors were sampled from an adult with an advanced solid tumor such as melanoma, head and neck, liver or kidney cancer. The CDR3 runs from the conserved cysteine through the conserved F or W. Fields, in order: clone size, V gene, D gene, J gene, CDR3 DNA, CDR3 protein. D genes are given only for firm matches. A row's size may be missing; if present it is once, few, many or a size class.

clone size: once; V gene: TRBV6-5; D gene: -; J gene: TRBJ1-5; CDR3 DNA: TGTGCCAGCAGTGGGGGGCGGTTCGGGCCCCAGCATTTT; CDR3 protein: CASSGGRFGPQHF
clone size: -; V gene: TRBV6-5; D gene: -; J gene: TRBJ1-1; CDR3 DNA: TGTGCCAGCAGTTACGTTCCGGGAGCTAACACTGAAGCTTTCTTT; CDR3 protein: CASSYVPGANTEAFF
clone size: -; V gene: TRBV19; D gene: -; J gene: TRBJ1-6; CDR3 DNA: TGTGCCAGTAGTATAGCAGAAGGGAATTCACCCCTCCACTTT; CDR3 protein: CASSIAEGNSPLHF
clone size: -; V gene: TRBV28; D gene: -; J gene: TRBJ2-5; CDR3 DNA: TGTGCCAGCAGCGAACCCCTTCAAGAGACCCAGTACTTC; CDR3 protein: CASSEPLQETQYF
clone size: -; V gene: TRBV6-1; D gene: TRBD1; J gene: TRBJ2-7; CDR3 DNA: TGTGCCAGCAGTGGGGACAGGGGGAAAGAGCAGTACTTC; CDR3 protein: CASSGDRGKEQYF
clone size: -; V gene: TRBV29-1; D gene: -; J gene: TRBJ2-7; CDR3 DNA: TGCAGCGTTGCCGGAGATTCCGGCGAGCAGCACTTC; CDR3 protein: CSVAGDSGEQHF
clone size: -; V gene: TRBV27; D gene: TRBD2; J gene: TRBJ2-3; CDR3 DNA: TGTGCCAGCAGTTTATCGGGACTAGAGACAGATACGCAGTATTTT; CDR3 protein: CASSLSGLETDTQYF
clone size: -; V gene: TRBV29-1; D gene: -; J gene: TRBJ2-7; CDR3 DNA: TGCAGCGCGGGGGCTTCGGACGAGCAGTACTTC; CDR3 protein: CSAGASDEQYF
clone size: -; V gene: TRBV6-1; D gene: -; J gene: TRBJ2-5; CDR3 DNA: TGTGCCAGCACCCATGGGGCAGAAGAGACCCAGTACTTC; CDR3 protein: CASTHGAEETQYF
clone size: -; V gene: TRBV28; D gene: -; J gene: TRBJ2-1; CDR3 DNA: TGTGCCAGCAGTTTACCGGGAACCAGCCTTTCCTACAATGAGCAGTTCTTC; CDR3 protein: CASSLPGTSLSYNEQFF
clone size: -; V gene: TRBV5-8; D gene: -; J gene: TRBJ1-4; CDR3 DNA: TGTGCCAGCAGCGTAAACAGCATTGGCGGTGAAAAACTGTTTTTT; CDR3 protein: CASSVNSIGGEKLFF
clone size: -; V gene: TRBV9; D gene: -; J gene: TRBJ2-1; CDR3 DNA: TGTGCCAGCAGCGTAGATGGGACGGACAATGAGCAGTTCTTC; CDR3 protein: CASSVDGTDNEQFF
clone size: -; V gene: TRBV15; D gene: -; J gene: TRBJ2-7; CDR3 DNA: TGTGCCACCAGCAGAGCTCGCACCTTGCTCACCGAGCAGTACTTC; CDR3 protein: CATSRARTLLTEQYF
clone size: -; V gene: TRBV11-2; D gene: -; J gene: TRBJ1-2; CDR3 DNA: TGTGCCAGCAGCTTAGATCACAAGGCGAGCTATGGCTACACCTTC; CDR3 protein: CASSLDHKASYGYTF
clone size: -; V gene: TRBV6-5; D gene: TRBD1; J gene: TRBJ1-6; CDR3 DNA: TGTGCCAGCAGTTACTCGCAGGGGGCGAATTCACCCCTCCACTTT; CDR3 protein: CASSYSQGANSPLHF
clone size: -; V gene: TRBV28; D gene: -; J gene: TRBJ1-1; CDR3 DNA: TGTGCCAGCAGTTTGCTAGTGGCGCAGGACACTGAAGCTTTCTTT; CDR3 protein: CASSLLVAQDTEAFF
clone size: -; V gene: TRBV2; D gene: TRBD1; J gene: TRBJ1-5; CDR3 DNA: TGTGCCAGCAGTGAGGACAGGGGACTCAATCAGCCCCAGCATTTT; CDR3 protein: CASSEDRGLNQPQHF
clone size: once; V gene: TRBV6-1; D gene: -; J gene: TRBJ1-2; CDR3 DNA: TGTGCCAGCAGCCTCAGGGATGACTATGGCTACACCTTC; CDR3 protein: CASSLRDDYGYTF
clone size: -; V gene: TRBV5-5; D gene: TRBD2; J gene: TRBJ2-7; CDR3 DNA: TGTGCCAGCAGCTTGGGGCTAGCGGGGCTCGAGCAGTACTTC; CDR3 protein: CASSLGLAGLEQYF
clone size: once; V gene: TRBV7-2; D gene: -; J gene: TRBJ1-6; CDR3 DNA: TGTGCCAGCAGCTCACCCGGGACCGAGGTTTCACCCCTCCACTTT; CDR3 protein: CASSSPGTEVSPLHF
clone size: -; V gene: TRBV28; D gene: -; J gene: TRBJ1-2; CDR3 DNA: TGTGCCAGCAGTTTGGAGGAGGGAGTCTATGGCTACACCTTC; CDR3 protein: CASSLEEGVYGYTF
clone size: -; V gene: TRBV28; D gene: -; J gene: TRBJ1-1; CDR3 DNA: TGTGCCAGCAGTTCCGACTACACTGAAGCTTTCTTT; CDR3 protein: CASSSDYTEAFF
clone size: -; V gene: TRBV27; D gene: -; J gene: TRBJ2-7; CDR3 DNA: TGTGCCAGCAGGCCTATCCCGCCGGGGGCCTCCTACGAGCAGTACTTC; CDR3 protein: CASRPIPPGASYEQYF
clone size: -; V gene: TRBV6-6; D gene: -; J gene: TRBJ2-7; CDR3 DNA: TGTGCCAGCAGTCCGGCGACCTACGAGCAGTACTTC; CDR3 protein: CASSPATYEQYF
clone size: once; V gene: TRBV7-3; D gene: -; J gene: TRBJ2-1; CDR3 DNA: TGTGCCAGCAGCTCGGATTCCTACAATGAGCAGTTCTTC; CDR3 protein: CASSSDSYNEQFF
clone size: -; V gene: TRBV29-1; D gene: -; J gene: TRBJ2-7; CDR3 DNA: TGCAGCGTCCAGACAGTCCACGAGCAGTACTTC; CDR3 protein: CSVQTVHEQYF
clone size: -; V gene: TRBV15; D gene: -; J gene: TRBJ1-2; CDR3 DNA: TGTGCCACCAGCATCGGTCCGGGTACGGACTATGGCTACACCTTC; CDR3 protein: CATSIGPGTDYGYTF
clone size: -; V gene: TRBV19; D gene: TRBD1; J gene: TRBJ1-4; CDR3 DNA: TGTGCCAGTAGTATCGGACAGGGGAATGAAAAACTGTTTTTT; CDR3 protein: CASSIGQGNEKLFF
clone size: -; V gene: TRBV6-1; D gene: -; J gene: TRBJ1-2; CDR3 DNA: TGTGCCAGCAGCGTCGAACGGGACGCATACTATGGCTACACCTTC; CDR3 protein: CASSVERDAYYGYTF
clone size: -; V gene: TRBV11-2; D gene: TRBD2; J gene: TRBJ2-5; CDR3 DNA: TGTGCCAGCAGCGAGACTAGCGGGGGGGATGAGACCCAGTACTTC; CDR3 protein: CASSETSGGDETQYF
clone size: -; V gene: TRBV29-1; D gene: -; J gene: TRBJ2-2; CDR3 DNA: TGCAGTGTTGCGGCCCCGAACACCGGGGAGCTGTTTTTT; CDR3 protein: CSVAAPNTGELFF
clone size: -; V gene: TRBV7-2; D gene: -; J gene: TRBJ2-1; CDR3 DNA: TGTGCCAGCAGCTTTCGAGCTAGGGGTGAGCAGTTCTTC; CDR3 protein: CASSFRARGEQFF
clone size: -; V gene: TRBV4-1; D gene: TRBD2; J gene: TRBJ2-3; CDR3 DNA: TGCGCCAGCAGCCAAGGCCGAACGGGTAGCGGGAGAACAGATACGCAGTATTTT; CDR3 protein: CASSQGRTGSGRTDTQYF
clone size: -; V gene: TRBV7-9; D gene: TRBD2; J gene: TRBJ2-3; CDR3 DNA: TGTGCCAGCAGCTTAGGTCGCGGGGGGGCCCCAGATACGCAGTATTTT; CDR3 protein: CASSLGRGGAPDTQYF
clone size: -; V gene: TRBV15; D gene: -; J gene: TRBJ2-5; CDR3 DNA: TGTGCCACCAGCAGAGATCGGCAAGAGACCCAGTACTTC; CDR3 protein: CATSRDRQETQYF
clone size: -; V gene: TRBV9; D gene: -; J gene: TRBJ2-7; CDR3 DNA: TGTGCCAGCAGCGTCGGTCAGATTAGCTACGAGCAGTACTTC; CDR3 protein: CASSVGQISYEQYF
clone size: few; V gene: TRBV4-1; D gene: -; J gene: TRBJ2-7; CDR3 DNA: TGCGCCAGCAGCCAGGAGCTAGCCCGGGACGAGCAGTACTTC; CDR3 protein: CASSQELARDEQYF
clone size: -; V gene: TRBV5-1; D gene: -; J gene: TRBJ1-1; CDR3 DNA: TGCGCCAGCAGCTTGGCCCGTTCAGATAACACTGAAGCTTTCTTT; CDR3 protein: CASSLARSDNTEAFF
clone size: once; V gene: TRBV28; D gene: -; J gene: TRBJ1-3; CDR3 DNA: TGTGCCAGCAGTTTAGTAGGGCAGGGAAACACCATATATTTT; CDR3 protein: CASSLVGQGNTIYF
clone size: -; V gene: TRBV30; D gene: -; J gene: TRBJ1-3; CDR3 DNA: TGTGCCGGAGGCAGGCACGGAAACACCATATATTTT; CDR3 protein: CAGGRHGNTIYF
clone size: once; V gene: TRBV6-1; D gene: -; J gene: TRBJ1-5; CDR3 DNA: TGTGCCAGCAGTGAAGTCAGGTCGGGGACGGGCAATCAGCCCCAGCATTTT; CDR3 protein: CASSEVRSGTGNQPQHF
clone size: few; V gene: TRBV29-1; D gene: TRBD2; J gene: TRBJ2-5; CDR3 DNA: TGCAGCGCGAAGGGGCGCGGGGGAGCGGAGACCCAGTACTTC; CDR3 protein: CSAKGRGGAETQYF
clone size: -; V gene: TRBV5-6; D gene: -; J gene: TRBJ1-2; CDR3 DNA: TGTGCCAGCAGCCCAGACATATACTATGGCTACACCTTC; CDR3 protein: CASSPDIYYGYTF
clone size: -; V gene: TRBV19; D gene: -; J gene: TRBJ1-2; CDR3 DNA: TGTGCCAGTAGTAGGGGACAAACGGACTATGGCTACACCTTC; CDR3 protein: CASSRGQTDYGYTF
clone size: -; V gene: TRBV5-5; D gene: TRBD2; J gene: TRBJ2-3; CDR3 DNA: TGTGCCAGCAGCGATCTAGCGGGAGCCCCCACAGATACGCAGTATTTT; CDR3 protein: CASSDLAGAPTDTQYF
clone size: -; V gene: TRBV9; D gene: -; J gene: TRBJ1-2; CDR3 DNA: TGTGCCAGCACTATGGGAGAAATAGGAGACTATGGCTACACCTTC; CDR3 protein: CASTMGEIGDYGYTF
clone size: -; V gene: TRBV6-1; D gene: -; J gene: TRBJ1-5; CDR3 DNA: TGTGCCAGCAGCCAACTCCTGGATCGCAATCAGCCCCAGCATTTT; CDR3 protein: CASSQLLDRNQPQHF
clone size: -; V gene: TRBV10-3; D gene: TRBD2; J gene: TRBJ2-1; CDR3 DNA: TGTGCCATCAGTCTAGCGGGGGATGAGCAGTTCTTC; CDR3 protein: CAISLAGDEQFF
clone size: -; V gene: TRBV10-3; D gene: -; J gene: TRBJ2-2; CDR3 DNA: TGTGCCATCAGTGAGTCGGGGGCCGGGATGGGAACCGGGGAGCTGTTTTTT; CDR3 protein: CAISESGAGMGTGELFF
clone size: -; V gene: TRBV7-9; D gene: -; J gene: TRBJ2-5; CDR3 DNA: TGTGCCAGCAGCTTGGGGCAGGTCCCCTACGGGGAGACCCAGTACTTC; CDR3 protein: CASSLGQVPYGETQYF
clone size: few; V gene: TRBV2; D gene: TRBD1; J gene: TRBJ2-7; CDR3 DNA: TGTGCCAGCAGTGAAGGAGGCCCGGGACAGGGTAATTCTGAGCAGTACTTC; CDR3 protein: CASSEGGPGQGNSEQYF
clone size: -; V gene: TRBV9; D gene: TRBD2; J gene: TRBJ2-3; CDR3 DNA: TGTGCCAGCAGCATCGCTAGCGGGAGGGATGCAACAGATACGCAGTATTTT; CDR3 protein: CASSIASGRDATDTQYF